This T cell receptor beta chain was captured in a study of cytomegalovirus exposure and HLA in healthy donors. Points from the study as a whole: Roughly uniform sequencing depth across donors was assumed, possibly incorrectly. A further, later analysis showed that HLA-associated TCR beta chains (compared with equally common others) were more clonally expanded. Another analysis was done later, and it associated approximately 17,000 TCR beta sequences with HLA alleles at 0.05 false discovery rate. Researchers reported in a later analysis that common viral pathogens appeared linked to several top clusters.

Germline-derived CDR1 and CDR2 are SGHDN and FVKESK. V was cut by 4 bases and J by 3 bases, with 14 bases left in between. This CDR3 is 15 amino acids long. About this clone itself: Its antigen is undetermined.

This PCR relied on a set of 60 Vbeta primers and 13 Jbeta primers. Sequencing used immunoSEQ multiplex PCR; TCRdb keeps in-frame clones, though not all of them. This sample's table has tens of thousands of clones. The sequenced material came from PBMCs. The chain joins TRBV14 to TRBJ2-3; D is possibly TRBD1 (6 bases). The receptor was isolated from a man in his forties in good health and CMV-seronegative. The DNA of the CDR3 is TGTGCCAGCAGCCTACGAGGGGGTATAACAGATACGCAGTATTTT. It translates to CASSLRGGITDTQYF.